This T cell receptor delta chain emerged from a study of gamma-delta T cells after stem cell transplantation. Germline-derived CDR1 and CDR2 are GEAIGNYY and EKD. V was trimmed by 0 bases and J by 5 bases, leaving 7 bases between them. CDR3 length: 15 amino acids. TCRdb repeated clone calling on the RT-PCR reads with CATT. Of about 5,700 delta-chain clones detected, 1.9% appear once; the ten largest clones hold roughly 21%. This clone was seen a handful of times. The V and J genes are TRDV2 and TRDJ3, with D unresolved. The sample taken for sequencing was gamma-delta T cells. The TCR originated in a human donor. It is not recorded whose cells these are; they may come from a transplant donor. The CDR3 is CACDTVGGDTRQMFF. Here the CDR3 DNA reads TGTGCCTGTGACACCGTCGGGGGGGACACCCGACAGATGTTTTTC.